These 27 T cell receptor beta chains came from one sample sequenced in a study of T cell responses to AZD1222 COVID-19 vaccine. Clones were read by immunoSEQ multiplex PCR, and TCRdb kept only the in-frame ones, dropping some. This sample has 130,000 to 150,000 clones, with approximately 92% found just once. The input for sequencing was peripheral blood, taken on day 0 of AZD1222 vaccination. These receptors came from an adult in good health.

The V gene is TRBV5-4, the J gene TRBJ2-5; the match to TRBD2 covers 7 bases. The length of the CDR3 is 16 residues. From germline, CDR1 is SGHNT and CDR2 YYREEE (reference sequence). Unmatched junction bases numbered 6, after V lost 0 bases and J lost 1 base. CDR3 sequence reads: CASSLEASGLQETQYF. CDR3 coding DNA: TGTGCCAGCAGCTTGGAGGCTAGCGGACTCCAAGAGACCCAGTACTTC.

The rearrangement joins TRBV5-1 to TRBJ2-1; D is uncertain. V was trimmed by 2 bases and J by 5 bases, leaving 11 bases between them. CDR3 length equals 14 residues. From germline, CDR1 is SGHRS and CDR2 YFSETQ. In DNA form, the CDR3 reads TGCGCCAGCAGCTTACCAGGCAGAGACAATGAGCAGTTCTTC. It codes for CASSLPGRDNEQFF.

The gene calls are TRBV5-1 and TRBJ2-1, with D perhaps TRBD1 (6 bases). V was shortened by 0 bases and J by 5 bases, with 12 bases between the two germline ends. The CDR3 totals 15 residues. The germline CDR1 and CDR2 sequences are SGHRS and YFSETQ. The CDR3 nucleotides are TGCGCCAGCAGCTTGGCAGGGGAGAATAACAATGAGCAGTTCTTC. This gives the protein CASSLAGENNNEQFF.

The J gene is TRBJ1-2, the V gene TRBV2, with no clear D. The CDR3 is 14 amino acids. Germline V gene data show CDR1 as SNHLY and CDR2 as FYNNEI. Trimming left V 1 base short and J 4 bases short, with 10 bases between. The CDR3, as DNA: TGTGCCAGCAGTGAAGGGGAGTTTAGCTATGGCTACACCTTC. This translates into CASSEGEFSYGYTF.

This chain joins TRBV14 and TRBJ2-1, with D unresolved. CDR3 length equals 15 residues. V was pared by 4 bases and J by 9 bases, with 19 bases between. Germline V gives CDR1 SGHDN, CDR2 FVKESK. The CDR3 DNA sequence: TGTGCCAGCAGCCTGGCCTGGGGAACAGTGGGTGAGCAGTTCTTC. It encodes CASSLAWGTVGEQFF.

This chain joins TRBV5-1 and TRBJ1-1, with D unresolved. The CDR3 covers 14 residues. Germline V CDR1 and CDR2: SGHRS, YFSETQ. The V gene lost 0 bases and the J gene lost 4 bases, with 10 bases spanning the gap. The DNA of the CDR3 is TGCGCCAGCAGCTTGGGTGGGGAGAGCACTGAAGCTTTCTTT. This codes for CASSLGGESTEAFF.

The chain has TRBV19 and TRBJ2-7, with D perhaps matching TRBD2 (6 bases). The CDR3 covers 14 residues. Trimming took off 3 bases at V and 0 bases at J, with 9 bases between the two ends. Germline V lookup: CDR1 LNHDA, CDR2 SQIVND (reference sequence). The DNA of the CDR3 is TGTGCCAGTAGTATGGGGACTTTCTCCTACGAGCAGTACTTC. Protein sequence: CASSMGTFSYEQYF.

The chain carries TRBV12-5 and TRBJ2-3; 10 bases align to TRBD2. The CDR3 contains 13 residues. CDR1 LGHNT and CDR2 FRNRAP come from the germline V gene. V was clipped by 9 bases and J by 6 bases; unmatched bases: 6. CDR3 amino acids: CASASGSWDTQYF. The DNA for the CDR3 is TGTGCTAGCGCTAGCGGGAGCTGGGATACGCAGTATTTT.

The chain uses TRBV3-1 (or the pseudogene TRBV3-2) and TRBJ2-3, with D unresolved. Trimming took off 1 base at V and 5 bases at J, with 10 bases between the two ends. The CDR3 runs to 14 residues. The germline V gene encodes CDR1 LGHDT and CDR2 YNNKEL (reference sequence). CDR3 sequence reads: CASSQVIPKDTQYF. In nucleotides, the CDR3 is TGTGCCAGCAGCCAAGTAATCCCGAAAGATACGCAGTATTTT.

This clone has just one count. This chain connects TRBV29-1 to TRBJ1-1; D gene unclear. The CDR3 sequence is 12 residues long. Germline V CDR1 and CDR2: SQVTM, ANQGSEA. V was shortened by 6 bases and J by 8 bases, with 16 bases between the two germline ends. This CDR3 is CSVLTDAAEAFF. CDR3 sequence (DNA): TGCAGCGTATTAACAGACGCGGCCGAAGCTTTCTTT.

The chain couples TRBV12-5 to TRBJ2-5, with 8 positions matching TRBD2. The CDR3 totals 16 residues. Per germline, CDR1 LGHNT and CDR2 FRNRAP. The ends lost 4 bases at V and 9 bases at J; junction bases unmatched: 16. CDR3 DNA: TGTGCTAGTGGTTCTCCGAGAGCGGGAGACGGGGAGGCCCAGTACTTC. It codes for CASGSPRAGDGEAQYF.

CDR3 sequence reads: CASSPAGPVNSPLHF. DNA of the CDR3: TGCGCCAGCAGCCCCGCGGGGCCTGTTAATTCACCCCTCCACTTT. V usage is TRBV5-1 and J usage is TRBJ1-6; D might be TRBD1 (5 bases). Trimming removed 4 bases from V and 6 bases from J, with 14 bases in between. Germline loops: CDR1 SGHRS, CDR2 YFSETQ. This CDR3 is built from 15 residues.

This clone has only one observation. The chain joins TRBV19 to TRBJ1-2; the D gene is possibly TRBD1 (5 bases). The CDR3 spans 14 residues. Trimming pared 10 bases from V and 4 bases from J, leaving 19 bases between. CDR1 and CDR2 (germline): LNHDA, SQIVND (reference sequence). The CDR3 loop is CATNPSGLSYGYTF. The CDR3 bases are TGTGCCACCAATCCGTCGGGGCTTAGCTATGGCTACACCTTC.

The V and J genes are TRBV7-2 and TRBJ2-5; D tentatively reads TRBD1 or TRBD2 (6 bases each). CDR1 is SGHTA, CDR2 FQGNSA, per germline. The length of the CDR3 is 14 residues. V dropped 5 bases and J dropped 5 bases, with 15 bases sitting between them. The CDR3 sequence: CASSPEGVRETQYF. DNA for the CDR3: TGTGCCAGCAGCCCGGAGGGGGTCCGGGAGACCCAGTACTTC.

The chain uses TRBV6-4 and TRBJ1-2; 9 nucleotides agree with TRBD1. The CDR3 sequence is 15 residues long. V gave up 5 bases and J gave up 3 bases; unmatched junction bases: 7. Germline CDR1 and CDR2: MRHNA and SNTAGT. The CDR3 nucleotides read TGTGCCAGCAGTACCGGAACAGGGGGCGACTATGGCTACACCTTC. It codes for CASSTGTGGDYGYTF.

This clone showed up just once. The CDR3 reads CSVDSSGVNNEQFF. CDR3 DNA: TGCAGCGTTGATTCTTCAGGAGTAAACAATGAGCAGTTCTTC. The chain carries TRBV29-1 and TRBJ2-1; D is unresolved. Germline CDR1 reads SQVTM; CDR2 reads ANQGSEA. The V and J ends lost 3 bases and 5 bases respectively, with 14 bases between them. The CDR3 runs to 14 residues.

V usage is TRBV30 and J usage is TRBJ2-1, with 14 bases fitting TRBD2. The CDR3 loop spans 17 amino acids. Germline V lookup: CDR1 GTSNPN, CDR2 SVGIG (reference sequence). J gave up 2 bases and V 1 base, and 4 bases lay outside the gene matches. CDR3 nucleotide sequence: TGTGCCTGGAGTGAAGGGACTAGCGGGAGAACCTACAATGAGCAGTTCTTC. Its translation: CAWSEGTSGRTYNEQFF.

J is TRBJ1-2 and V is TRBV9; 9 bases map to TRBD1. The J segment lost 0 bases and the V segment lost 3 bases, leaving 3 bases of the junction unmatched. Germline assignment: CDR1 SGDLS and CDR2 YYNGEE. This CDR3 has 15 residues. The CDR3 spells CASSARQGANYGYTF. The CDR3 bases are TGTGCCAGCAGCGCGCGACAGGGGGCTAACTATGGCTACACCTTC. The variable domain in full, completed from reference TRBV9 and TRBJ1-2, reads DSGVTQTPKHLITATGQRVTLRCSPRSGDLSVYWYQQSLDQGLQFLIQYYNGEERAKGNILERFSAQQFPDLHSELNLSSLELGDSALYFCASSARQGANYGYTFGSGTRLTVV.

This clone has only one observation. V and J are TRBV14 and TRBJ2-7; 9 bases agree with TRBD2. The CDR3 sequence is 17 residues long. Germline CDR1 and CDR2: SGHDN and FVKESK. Trimming cost V 1 base and J 4 bases; bases outside gene matches: 11. CDR3 nucleotides: TGTGCCAGCAGCCAAGTTTCGGCAGCGGGAGGTTTGTACGAGCAGTACTTC. Its translation is CASSQVSAAGGLYEQYF.

The rearrangement uses TRBV30 and TRBJ1-5; D may be TRBD1 (5 bases). The CDR3 consists of 13 residues. Germline loops: CDR1 GTSNPN, CDR2 SVGIG (reference sequence). Between the trimmed V and J ends, which lost 5 bases and 6 bases, there was a span of 14 bases. CDR3: CAWRRGAGQPQHF. CDR3 coding DNA: TGTGCCTGGCGGAGGGGCGCGGGTCAGCCCCAGCATTTT.

The CDR3 region has the DNA TGTGCCAGCAGGGGGGACGGAATCACTGAAGCTTTCTTT. This gives the protein CASRGDGITEAFF. The chain links TRBV7-2 to TRBJ1-1; D is possibly TRBD1 (5 bases). The CDR3 is made up of 13 amino acids. CDR1 and CDR2 from the germline V gene are SGHTA and FQGNSA. V lost 6 bases and J 4 bases, leaving 12 bases between the germline ends.

The CDR3 DNA follows: TGTGCCGGGGGGCGGGGACATTTGAACACTGAAGCTTTCTTT. This sequence encodes CAGGRGHLNTEAFF. This chain connects TRBV7-9 to TRBJ1-1, with D possibly matching TRBD1 (6 bases). The CDR3 has 14 residues. V was pared by 11 bases and J by 0 bases, with 16 bases between. Germline V CDR1 and CDR2: SEHNR, FQNEAQ (reference sequence).

Turning to this clone: In the same sample, other DNA sequences code for this CDR3. The chain uses TRBV5-1 and TRBJ2-7, with D hard to call. The CDR3 sequence is 12 residues long. V was clipped by 0 bases and J by 6 bases, with 7 bases between them. The germline V gene has CDR1 SGHRS and CDR2 YFSETQ. The CDR3 DNA reads as TGCGCCAGCAGCTTGGTACTGGGCGAGCAGTACTTC. Protein product: CASSLVLGEQYF.

The rearrangement links TRBV19 to TRBJ1-2, with 7 bases identical to TRBD1. With 1 base clipped from V and 6 bases from J, the junction kept 5 bases outside the gene matches. CDR3 length: 14 amino acids. The V gene's germline CDR1 is LNHDA and CDR2 SQIVND (reference sequence). The CDR3 reads CASSIGQGLHGYTF. CDR3 coding DNA: TGTGCCAGTAGTATAGGACAGGGACTTCATGGCTACACCTTC.

The chain recombines TRBV6-5 with TRBJ2-2; no firm D call. The V and J ends lost 6 bases and 0 bases respectively, with 5 bases between them. Germline loops: CDR1 MNHEY, CDR2 SVGAGI. This CDR3 is 13 amino acids long. In nucleotides, the CDR3 is TGTGCCAGCAGGTTTCCGAACACCGGGGAGCTGTTTTTT. Its protein is CASRFPNTGELFF.

The table lists this clone with a count of one. This rearrangement joins TRBV24-1 to TRBJ2-5; D is perhaps TRBD1 (5 bases). CDR3 size: 13 residues. Germline CDR1 and CDR2: KGHDR and SFDVKD. Trimming cost V 4 bases and J 5 bases, with 10 bases left between them. The CDR3 here is CATSEDYRETQYF. CDR3 bases: TGTGCCACCAGTGAGGATTACAGGGAGACCCAGTACTTC.

The chain couples TRBV4-3 to TRBJ1-2; 8 bases are shared with TRBD1. This CDR3 has 14 amino acids. The germline V gene has CDR1 LGHNA and CDR2 YSLEER. The J segment lost 2 bases and the V segment lost 4 bases, leaving 3 bases of the junction unmatched. The CDR3: CASSPRTGNYGYTF. DNA for the CDR3: TGCGCCAGCAGCCCCAGGACAGGGAACTATGGCTACACCTTC.